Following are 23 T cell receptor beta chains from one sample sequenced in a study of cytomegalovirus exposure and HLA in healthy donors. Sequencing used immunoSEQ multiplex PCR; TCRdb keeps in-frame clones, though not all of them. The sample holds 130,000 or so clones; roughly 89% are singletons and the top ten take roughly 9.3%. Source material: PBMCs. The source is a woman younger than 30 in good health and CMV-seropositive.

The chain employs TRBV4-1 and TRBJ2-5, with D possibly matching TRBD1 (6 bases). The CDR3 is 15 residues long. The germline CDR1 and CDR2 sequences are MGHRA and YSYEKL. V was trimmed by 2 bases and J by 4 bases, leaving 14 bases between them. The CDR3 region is CASSQLTGSRETQYF. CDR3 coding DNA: TGCGCCAGCAGCCAATTAACAGGGAGTAGAGAGACCCAGTACTTC.

CDR3 DNA: TGTGCCAGCAGCCTAGGGCAGGCGGGGCAGCCCCAGCATTTT. Its translation is CASSLGQAGQPQHF. The chain links TRBV9 to TRBJ1-5; D uncertain. Germline V gene lookup returns CDR1 SGDLS and CDR2 YYNGEE. The CDR3 sequence is 14 residues long. V was shortened by 4 bases and J by 7 bases, with 15 bases between the two germline ends.

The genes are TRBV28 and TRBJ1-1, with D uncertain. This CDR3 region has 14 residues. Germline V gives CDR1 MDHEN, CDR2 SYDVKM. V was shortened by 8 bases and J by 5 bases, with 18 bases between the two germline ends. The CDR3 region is CASLRTPGGTEAFF. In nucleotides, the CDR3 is TGTGCCAGCCTAAGGACGCCCGGAGGGACTGAAGCTTTCTTT.

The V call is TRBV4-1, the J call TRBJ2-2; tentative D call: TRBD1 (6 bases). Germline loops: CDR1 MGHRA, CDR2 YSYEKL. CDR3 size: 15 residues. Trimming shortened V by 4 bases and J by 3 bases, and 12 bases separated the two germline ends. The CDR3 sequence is CASSPRQVYTGELFF. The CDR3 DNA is TGCGCCAGCAGCCCTCGACAGGTCTACACCGGGGAGCTGTTTTTT.

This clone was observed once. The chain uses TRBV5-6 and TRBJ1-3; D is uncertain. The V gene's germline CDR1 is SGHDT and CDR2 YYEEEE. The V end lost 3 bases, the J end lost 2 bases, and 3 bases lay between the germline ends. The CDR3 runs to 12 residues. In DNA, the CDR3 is TGTGCCAGCAGCTACACTGGAAACACCATATATTTT. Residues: CASSYTGNTIYF.

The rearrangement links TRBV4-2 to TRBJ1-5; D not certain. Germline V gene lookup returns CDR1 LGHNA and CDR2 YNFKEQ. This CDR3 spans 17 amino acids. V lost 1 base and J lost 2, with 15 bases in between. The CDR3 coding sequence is TGTGCCAGCAGCCAAGTGAGGGATACCTGCTGCAATCAGCCCCAGCATTTT. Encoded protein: CASSQVRDTCCNQPQHF.

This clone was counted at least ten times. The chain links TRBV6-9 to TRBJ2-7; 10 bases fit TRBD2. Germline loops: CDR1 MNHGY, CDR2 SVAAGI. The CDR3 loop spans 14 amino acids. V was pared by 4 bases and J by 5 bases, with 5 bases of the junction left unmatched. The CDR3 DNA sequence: TGTGCCAGCAGTTGGGGGACTAGCGTGCACGAGCAGTACTTC. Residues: CASSWGTSVHEQYF.

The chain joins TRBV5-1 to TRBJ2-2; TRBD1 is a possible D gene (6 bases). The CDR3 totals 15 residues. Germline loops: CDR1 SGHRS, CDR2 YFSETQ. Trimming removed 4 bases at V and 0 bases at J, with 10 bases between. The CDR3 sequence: CASSRRGANTGELFF. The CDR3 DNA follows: TGCGCCAGCAGCCGCAGGGGCGCGAACACCGGGGAGCTGTTTTTT.

The CDR3 DNA follows: TGTGCCAGCAGTTCTTCAGGGCCCGGGAGCAATCAGCCCCAGCATTTT. Residues: CASSSSGPGSNQPQHF. The genes are TRBV27 and TRBJ1-5, with TRBD1 as a possible D gene (5 bases). The CDR3 covers 16 residues. V lost 4 bases, J lost 1 base, and 14 bases lay in between. Germline values: CDR1 MNHEY, CDR2 SMNVEV (reference sequence).

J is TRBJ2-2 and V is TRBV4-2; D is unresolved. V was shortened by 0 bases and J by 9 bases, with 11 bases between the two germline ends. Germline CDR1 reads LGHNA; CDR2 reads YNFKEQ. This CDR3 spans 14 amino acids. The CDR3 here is CASSQEPGIRELFF. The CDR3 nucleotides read TGTGCCAGCAGCCAAGAACCTGGCATAAGGGAGCTGTTTTTT.

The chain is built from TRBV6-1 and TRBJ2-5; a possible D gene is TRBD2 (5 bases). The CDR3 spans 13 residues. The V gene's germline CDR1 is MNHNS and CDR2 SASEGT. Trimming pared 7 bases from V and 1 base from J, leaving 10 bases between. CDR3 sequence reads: CASIPGVQETQYF. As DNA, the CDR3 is TGTGCCAGCATCCCCGGGGTCCAAGAGACCCAGTACTTC.

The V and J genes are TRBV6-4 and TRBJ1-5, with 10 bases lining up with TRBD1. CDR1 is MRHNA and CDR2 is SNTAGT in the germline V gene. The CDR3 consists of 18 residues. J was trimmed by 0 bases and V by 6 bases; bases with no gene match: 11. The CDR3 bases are TGTGCCAGCAGCCCGAGACAGGGGGCTACGGGTAGCAATCAGCCCCAGCATTTT. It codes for CASSPRQGATGSNQPQHF.

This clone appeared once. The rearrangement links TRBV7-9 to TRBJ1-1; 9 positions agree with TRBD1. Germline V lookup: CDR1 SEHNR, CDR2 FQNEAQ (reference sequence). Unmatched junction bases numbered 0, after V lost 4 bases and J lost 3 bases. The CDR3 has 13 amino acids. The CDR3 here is CASSWTGDTEAFF. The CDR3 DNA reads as TGTGCCAGCAGCTGGACAGGGGACACTGAAGCTTTCTTT.

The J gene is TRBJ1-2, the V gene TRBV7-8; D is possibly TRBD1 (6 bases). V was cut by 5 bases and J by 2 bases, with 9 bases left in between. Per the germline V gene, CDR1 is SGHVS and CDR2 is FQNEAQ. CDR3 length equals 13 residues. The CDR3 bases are TGTGCCAGCAGCCGGGACACCAACTATGGCTACACCTTC. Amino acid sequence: CASSRDTNYGYTF. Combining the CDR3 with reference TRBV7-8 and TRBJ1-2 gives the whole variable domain GAGVSQSPRYKVAKRGQDVALRCDPISGHVSLFWYQQALGQGPEFLTYFQNEAQLDKSGLPSDRFFAERPEGSVSTLKIQRTQQEDSAVYLCASSRDTNYGYTFGSGTRLTVV.

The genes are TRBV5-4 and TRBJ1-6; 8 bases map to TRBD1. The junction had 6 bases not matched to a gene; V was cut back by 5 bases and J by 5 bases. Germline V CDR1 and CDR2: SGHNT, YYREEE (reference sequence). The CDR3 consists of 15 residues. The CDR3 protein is CASSLRQGNNSPLHF. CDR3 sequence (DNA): TGTGCCAGCAGTTTGAGACAGGGGAATAATTCACCCCTCCACTTT.

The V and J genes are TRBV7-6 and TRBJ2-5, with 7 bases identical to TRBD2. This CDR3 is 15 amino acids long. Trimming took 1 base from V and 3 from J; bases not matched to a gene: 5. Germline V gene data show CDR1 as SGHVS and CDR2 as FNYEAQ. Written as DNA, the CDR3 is TGTGCCAGCAGCTTAGGCCTAGCGGACGAAGAGACCCAGTACTTC. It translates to CASSLGLADEETQYF.

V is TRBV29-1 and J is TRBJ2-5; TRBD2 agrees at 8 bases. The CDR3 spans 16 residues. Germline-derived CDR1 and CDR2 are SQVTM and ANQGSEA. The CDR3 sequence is CSTVGRRGDPAETQYF. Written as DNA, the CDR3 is TGCAGTACTGTGGGTAGGCGGGGGGATCCAGCCGAGACCCAGTACTTC.

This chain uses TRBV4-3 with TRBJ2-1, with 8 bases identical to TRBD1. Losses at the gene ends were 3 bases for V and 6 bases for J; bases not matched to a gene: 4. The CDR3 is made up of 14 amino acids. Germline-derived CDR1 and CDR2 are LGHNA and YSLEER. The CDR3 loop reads CASSQFTGGNEQFF. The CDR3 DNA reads TGCGCCAGCAGCCAGTTTACAGGGGGCAATGAGCAGTTCTTC.

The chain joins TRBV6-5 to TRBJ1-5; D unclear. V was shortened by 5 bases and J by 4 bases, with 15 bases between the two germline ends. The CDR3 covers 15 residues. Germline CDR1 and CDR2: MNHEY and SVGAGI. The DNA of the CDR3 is TGTGCCAGCAGTGCCCCTGGACGGGGAAATCAGCCCCAGCATTTT. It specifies CASSAPGRGNQPQHF.

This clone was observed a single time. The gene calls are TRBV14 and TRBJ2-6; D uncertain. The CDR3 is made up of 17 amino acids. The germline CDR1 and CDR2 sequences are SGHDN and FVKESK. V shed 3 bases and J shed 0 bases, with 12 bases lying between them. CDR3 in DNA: TGTGCCAGCAGCCAGGTAACGTCAGTCTCTGGGGCCAACGTCCTGACTTTC. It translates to CASSQVTSVSGANVLTF.

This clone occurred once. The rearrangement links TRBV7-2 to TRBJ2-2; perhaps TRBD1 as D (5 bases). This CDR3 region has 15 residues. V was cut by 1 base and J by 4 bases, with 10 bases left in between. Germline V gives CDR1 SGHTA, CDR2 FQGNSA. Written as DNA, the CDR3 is TGTGCCAGCAGCTTAGGGGGCGAAGCCACCGGGGAGCTGTTTTTT. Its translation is CASSLGGEATGELFF.

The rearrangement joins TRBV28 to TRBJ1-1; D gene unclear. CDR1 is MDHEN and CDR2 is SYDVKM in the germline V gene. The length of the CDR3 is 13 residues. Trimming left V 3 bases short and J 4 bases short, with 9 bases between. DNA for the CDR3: TGTGCCAGCAGTTTTGGCCTCCCCACTGAAGCTTTCTTT. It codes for CASSFGLPTEAFF.

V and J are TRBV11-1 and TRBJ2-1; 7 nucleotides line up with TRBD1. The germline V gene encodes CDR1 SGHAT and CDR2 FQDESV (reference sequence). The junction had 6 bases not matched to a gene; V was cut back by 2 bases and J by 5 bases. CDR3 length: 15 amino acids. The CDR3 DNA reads TGTGCCAGCAGCTTATATGGGACAGTCAACAATGAGCAGTTCTTC. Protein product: CASSLYGTVNNEQFF.